The 30 T cell receptor beta chains below were found in one sample sequenced in a study of OX40 agonist ivuxolimab in advanced cancers. The library was generated by the immunoSEQ multiplex PCR assay. TCRdb retrieved this table from immuneACCESS and kept in-frame rearrangements only. Not all clones are present; in checked studies, unresolved V genes account for under half, and no reason is known for the remainder. The sample contains fewer than 70,000 clones, about 92% of them found a single time. Approximately 1% of the sample lies in the top ten. Sequences were derived from CD4+ or CD8+ T cells sorted from blood, sampled in a trial of the OX40 agonist ivuxolimab. These receptors came from an adult with an advanced solid tumor such as melanoma, head and neck, liver or kidney cancer.

The chain recombines TRBV9 with TRBJ2-2; D gene unclear. V lost 0 bases, J lost 3 bases, and 15 bases lay in between. Germline V CDR1 and CDR2: SGDLS, YYNGEE. The CDR3 loop spans 17 amino acids. CDR3 protein: CASSVGSGNRYTGELFF. CDR3 DNA sequence: TGTGCCAGCAGCGTAGGGTCGGGTAATCGATACACCGGGGAGCTGTTTTTT.

This clone has just one count. In the same sample, other DNA sequences code for this CDR3. This chain links TRBV14 with TRBJ2-1, with a possible D match to TRBD2 (7 bases). The germline V and J ends were trimmed by 1 base and 7 bases, with 11 bases remaining between them. The CDR3 runs to 14 residues. Germline assignment: CDR1 SGHDN and CDR2 FVKESK. The CDR3 nucleotides read TGTGCCAGCAGCCAAGTAGGGAGGGGGAATGAGCAGTTCTTC. This gives the protein CASSQVGRGNEQFF. Full variable domain (rest looked up from reference TRBV14 and TRBJ2-1): EAGVTQFPSHSVIEKGQTVTLRCDPISGHDNLYWYRRVMGKEIKFLLHFVKESKQDESGMPNNRFLAERTGGTYSTLKVQPAELEDSGVYFCASSQVGRGNEQFFGPGTRLTVL.

This sequence joins TRBV30 and TRBJ2-7; 11 nucleotides align to TRBD1. The CDR3 runs 12 residues. Trimming removed 7 bases from V and 2 bases from J; junction bases left unmatched: 1. Germline V gives CDR1 GTSNPN, CDR2 SVGIG (reference sequence). CDR3 sequence: CALDRGPYEQYF. CDR3 DNA: TGTGCCTTGGACAGGGGGCCCTACGAGCAGTACTTC.

This chain joins TRBV11-2 and TRBJ2-5; possible D gene TRBD1, 5 bases. V lost 5 bases, J lost 3 bases, and 16 bases lay in between. The CDR3 is 15 residues long. CDR1 and CDR2 from the germline V gene are SGHAT and FQNNGV. The CDR3 DNA sequence: TGTGCCAGCAGCCGCGTGAAGGGCAGGGAAGAGACCCAGTACTTC. This codes for CASSRVKGREETQYF.

V usage is TRBV4-1 and J usage is TRBJ2-3, with 7 bases aligning to TRBD1. There are 15 residues in the CDR3. J lost 4 bases, V lost 0 bases, and 4 bases had no gene match. The V gene's germline CDR1 is MGHRA and CDR2 YSYEKL. The CDR3 DNA reads as TGCGCCAGCAGCCAAGACAGGGGGAGTTCAGATACGCAGTATTTT. It encodes CASSQDRGSSDTQYF.

The genes are TRBV4-1 and TRBJ2-2; D unclear. The CDR3 sequence is 15 residues long. Trimming took 3 bases from V and 7 from J, leaving 15 bases between them. Germline V gene lookup returns CDR1 MGHRA and CDR2 YSYEKL. The CDR3 DNA sequence: TGCGCCAGCAGCCAGCAGAGCCGTACGAGCGGGGAGCTGTTTTTT. Translation: CASSQQSRTSGELFF.

This sequence joins TRBV6-1 and TRBJ2-5; the match to TRBD2 covers 11 bases. J lost 2 bases, V lost 6 bases, and 5 bases had no gene match. This CDR3 contains 15 residues. Germline CDR1 MNHNS, CDR2 SASEGT. CDR3 DNA: TGTGCCAGCAGAAGGGTAGCGGGGGGGCAAGAGACCCAGTACTTC. This gives the protein CASRRVAGGQETQYF.

The chain couples TRBV5-1 to TRBJ2-3, with 8 nucleotides matching TRBD1. Per the germline V gene, CDR1 is SGHRS and CDR2 is YFSETQ. The CDR3 has 16 amino acids. The V gene end was trimmed by 0 bases and the J gene end by 0 bases; junction bases not matched to a gene: 3. CDR3 residues: CASSLGNRGSTDTQYF. CDR3 bases: TGCGCCAGCAGCTTGGGGAACAGGGGGAGCACAGATACGCAGTATTTT. Based on the CDR3 plus reference TRBV5-1 and TRBJ2-3, the full variable domain is KAGVTQTPRYLIKTRGQQVTLSCSPISGHRSVSWYQQTPGQGLQFLFEYFSETQRNKGNFPGRFSGRQFSNSRSEMNVSTLELGDSALYLCASSLGNRGSTDTQYFGPGTRLTVL.

This chain uses TRBV6-6 with TRBJ1-2; no firm D call. V lost 5 bases, J lost 4 bases, and 17 bases lay in between. Germline CDR1 MNHNY, CDR2 SVGAGI (reference sequence). The CDR3 runs 15 residues. The CDR3 here is CASSTGSQWGYGYTF. Here the CDR3 DNA reads TGTGCCAGCAGTACGGGAAGTCAATGGGGCTATGGCTACACCTTC.

The CDR3 region is CASSALGQQYF. In DNA form, the CDR3 reads TGCGCCAGCAGCGCCCTGGGACAGCAGTACTTC. The J gene is TRBJ2-7, the V gene TRBV10-1; possibly TRBD1 or TRBD2 for D (5 bases each). Germline V gene lookup returns CDR1 WNHNN and CDR2 SYGVQD (reference sequence). Trimming left V 6 bases short and J 8 bases short, with 11 bases between. This CDR3 is built from 11 residues.

This clone was recorded a few times. The chain combines TRBV6-6 with TRBJ2-1; tentative D call: TRBD1 (5 bases). This CDR3 is built from 15 residues. The germline gives CDR1 MNHNY, CDR2 SVGAGI (reference sequence). The ends were cut back, 5 bases at V and 6 bases at J, with 17 bases in the middle. The CDR3 DNA is TGTGCCAGCAGTCCTACCGGACATCCTGGCAATGAGCAGTTCTTC. It codes for CASSPTGHPGNEQFF.

J is TRBJ2-7 and V is TRBV5-1, with D maybe TRBD1 (5 bases). V was clipped by 4 bases and J by 5 bases, with 13 bases between them. There are 13 residues in the CDR3. Per the germline V gene, CDR1 is SGHRS and CDR2 is YFSETQ. The CDR3, as DNA: TGCGCCAGCAGCGGATTGGACAACCACGAGCAGTACTTC. It codes for CASSGLDNHEQYF.

The chain is built from TRBV9 and TRBJ2-7; D gene uncertain. The V gene lost 8 bases and the J gene lost 3 bases, with 15 bases spanning the gap. CDR1 and CDR2 from the germline V gene are SGDLS and YYNGEE. The CDR3 length is 13 residues. The CDR3 loop is CARKTTDDYEQYF. In nucleotides, the CDR3 is TGTGCCAGAAAAACGACTGATGACTACGAGCAGTACTTC.

The chain recombines TRBV4-1 with TRBJ1-2; D is unresolved. This CDR3 spans 13 amino acids. The V and J ends lost 1 base and 4 bases respectively, with 7 bases between them. Per germline, CDR1 MGHRA and CDR2 YSYEKL. This CDR3 reads CASSQAGSYGYTF. In nucleotides, the CDR3 is TGCGCCAGCAGCCAAGCAGGCTCCTATGGCTACACCTTC.

This clone was detected once. J is TRBJ1-1 and V is TRBV30; TRBD1 matches 7 bases. The length of the CDR3 is 15 residues. The J segment lost 4 bases and the V segment lost 3 bases, leaving 11 bases of the junction unmatched. Germline-derived CDR1 and CDR2 are GTSNPN and SVGIG (reference sequence). This CDR3 reads CAWRRPGGWTTEAFF. The DNA for the CDR3 is TGTGCCTGGAGGCGCCCAGGGGGATGGACCACTGAAGCTTTCTTT.

The rearrangement links TRBV10-1 to TRBJ2-2; TRBD2 might be the D (5 bases). V gave up 6 bases and J gave up 4 bases, with 6 bases separating them. The CDR3 sequence is 12 residues long. From germline, CDR1 is WNHNN and CDR2 SYGVQD (reference sequence). CDR3 in DNA: TGCGCCAGCAGAACTAGCACCGGGGAGCTGTTTTTT. Amino acid sequence: CASRTSTGELFF.

The chain uses TRBV6-1 and TRBJ1-6; D is undetermined. The V end lost 6 bases, the J end lost 0 bases, and 9 bases lay between the germline ends. The CDR3 sequence is 15 residues long. In germline, CDR1 is MNHNS, CDR2 SASEGT. The CDR3 bases are TGTGCCAGCAGCCCCCCTCGCTCCTATAATTCACCCCTCCACTTT. Protein: CASSPPRSYNSPLHF.

The V call is TRBV6-5, the J call TRBJ2-3, with D possibly being TRBD1 (5 bases). Germline V CDR1 and CDR2: MNHEY, SVGAGI. This CDR3 is 13 amino acids long. The V end lost 4 bases, the J end lost 7 bases, and 12 bases lay between the germline ends. CDR3 amino acids: CASSSTDKYTQYF. The CDR3 nucleotides are TGTGCCAGCAGTTCCACGGACAAATATACGCAGTATTTT.

The J gene is TRBJ1-1, the V gene TRBV27; TRBD1 agrees at 11 bases. The V gene end was trimmed by 6 bases and the J gene end by 4 bases; junction bases not matched to a gene: 7. The CDR3 consists of 15 residues. Germline V gives CDR1 MNHEY, CDR2 SMNVEV (reference sequence). CDR3: CASRGQGDRSTEAFF. CDR3 bases: TGTGCCAGCAGGGGACAGGGGGATAGGAGCACTGAAGCTTTCTTT.

In the case of this clone: Additional DNA sequences in this sample encode the identical CDR3. The rearrangement joins TRBV11-2 to TRBJ1-1; D remains ambiguous. Germline assignment: CDR1 SGHAT and CDR2 FQNNGV. V was shortened by 6 bases and J by 2 bases, with 10 bases between the two germline ends. The CDR3 covers 13 residues. The CDR3 is CASSSRGNTEAFF. The CDR3 DNA is TGTGCCAGCAGTTCCCGCGGAAACACTGAAGCTTTCTTT. The full variable domain, its missing parts supplied by reference TRBV11-2 and TRBJ1-1, is EAGVAQSPRYKIIEKRQSVAFWCNPISGHATLYWYQQILGQGPKLLIQFQNNGVVDDSQLPKDRFSAERLKGVDSTLKIQPAKLEDSAVYLCASSSRGNTEAFFGQGTRLTVV.

J is TRBJ2-7 and V is TRBV30; D is tentatively TRBD1 or TRBD2 (5 bases each). With 2 bases removed from V and 7 bases from J, the gap between germline ends came to 12 bases. Germline V CDR1 and CDR2: GTSNPN, SVGIG (reference sequence). The CDR3 has 12 residues. As DNA, the CDR3 is TGTGCCTGGAGTCCAGGGCCGGGGGAGCAGTACTTC. It translates to CAWSPGPGEQYF.

The rearrangement joins TRBV9 to TRBJ1-3; 7 positions agree with TRBD1. CDR1 and CDR2 (germline): SGDLS, YYNGEE. CDR3 length: 14 amino acids. V gave up 4 bases and J gave up 1 base; unmatched junction bases: 2. In nucleotides, the CDR3 is TGTGCCAGCAGCCCACAGGGGTCTGGAAACACCATATATTTT. Protein product: CASSPQGSGNTIYF.

The rearrangement uses TRBV5-1 and TRBJ2-7; D tentatively fits TRBD1 or TRBD2 (5 bases each). This CDR3 is 14 amino acids long. Trimming stripped 4 bases from V and 7 bases from J, with 18 bases between. CDR1 and CDR2 (germline): SGHRS, YFSETQ. The CDR3 loop reads CASSTGTPGGEQYF. The CDR3 region has the DNA TGCGCCAGCAGCACCGGGACGCCCGGTGGGGAGCAGTACTTC.

This clone was counted only a few times. The chain uses TRBV2 and TRBJ1-6; TRBD1 agrees at 9 bases. The CDR3 runs to 14 residues. The V gene's germline CDR1 is SNHLY and CDR2 FYNNEI. The J segment lost 9 bases and the V segment lost 10 bases, leaving 10 bases of the junction unmatched. In nucleotides, the CDR3 is TGTGCCACCCACCCGGGACAGGGTACTTCACCCCTCCACTTT. It encodes CATHPGQGTSPLHF. The variable domain in full, with the rest retrieved from reference TRBV2 and TRBJ1-6, is EPEVTQTPSHQVTQMGQEVILRCVPISNHLYFYWYRQILGQKVEFLVSFYNNEISEKSEIFDDQFSVERPDGSNFTLKIRSTKLEDSAMYFCATHPGQGTSPLHFGNGTRLTVT.

The genes are TRBV6-5 and TRBJ2-2; D not certain. This CDR3 contains 13 residues. V was trimmed by 6 bases and J by 5 bases, leaving 10 bases between them. The germline V gene has CDR1 MNHEY and CDR2 SVGAGI. The CDR3 protein is CASRNRRTGELFF. The CDR3 DNA reads TGTGCCAGCAGGAACAGACGGACCGGGGAGCTGTTTTTT.

The chain recombines TRBV12-5 with TRBJ1-1, with a weak D call TRBD1 (5 bases). There are 15 residues in the CDR3. The germline V and J ends were trimmed by 5 bases and 0 bases, with 13 bases remaining between them. Germline V gene data show CDR1 as LGHNT and CDR2 as FRNRAP. The CDR3 reads CASGPTTEMNTEAFF. CDR3 coding DNA: TGTGCTAGTGGTCCGACGACAGAAATGAACACTGAAGCTTTCTTT.

The rearrangement links TRBV6-1 to TRBJ1-5; 9 bases fit TRBD1. The CDR3 spans 15 residues. V dropped 6 bases and J dropped 2; count of bases not matched to a gene: 5. The germline gives CDR1 MNHNS, CDR2 SASEGT. CDR3 sequence (DNA): TGTGCCAGCAGGGACAGGGGTAGGGGCAATCAGCCCCAGCATTTT. Translating gives CASRDRGRGNQPQHF.

The genes are TRBV6-6 and TRBJ2-7; 7 bases are a match to TRBD1. CDR3 length: 13 residues. V trimming: 5 bases; J trimming: 4 bases; junction bases outside the gene matches: 5. Germline loops: CDR1 MNHNY, CDR2 SVGAGI (reference sequence). As DNA, the CDR3 is TGTGCCAGCAGTCGGGACAGACTATACGAGCAGTACTTC. Protein product: CASSRDRLYEQYF.

V and J are TRBV6-4 and TRBJ2-1; TRBD2 matches 9 bases. CDR1 MRHNA and CDR2 SNTAGT come from the germline V gene. The CDR3 runs 14 residues. V lost 4 bases and J lost 10; bases outside the gene matches: 8. CDR3 sequence: CASSARGGLAEQFF. CDR3 DNA sequence: TGTGCCAGCAGTGCGCGGGGGGGCCTAGCGGAGCAGTTCTTC.

The chain couples TRBV7-9 to TRBJ2-1, with D possibly being TRBD1 (6 bases). CDR1 and CDR2 from the germline V gene are SEHNR and FQNEAQ (reference sequence). Trimming removed 6 bases from V and 1 base from J, with 13 bases in between. CDR3 size: 15 residues. Here the CDR3 reads CASSLRQASYNEQFF. The CDR3 DNA follows: TGTGCCAGCAGTCTAAGACAGGCGTCCTACAATGAGCAGTTCTTC. The whole variable domain, filled in from reference TRBV7-9 and TRBJ2-1, reads DTGVSQNPRHKITKRGQNVTFRCDPISEHNRLYWYRQTLGQGPEFLTYFQNEAQLEKSRLLSDRFSAERPKGSFSTLEIQRTEQGDSAMYLCASSLRQASYNEQFFGPGTRLTVL.